What follows are 13 T cell receptor beta chains derived from one specimen sequenced in a study of blood T cell repertoires in COVID-19. Libraries were prepared by immunoSEQ multiplex PCR; TCRdb keeps only in-frame clonotypes and omits some of them. The profile shows some 200,000 clones, approximately 90% of them singletons. Sequencing was done on a sample of PBMCs or T cells enriched from blood (not recorded which). Receptor source: a woman aged 30 to 39 who had recovered from COVID-19.

The V gene is TRBV10-3, the J gene TRBJ2-7; 8 bases align to TRBD1. V shed 5 bases and J 6 bases; nucleotides not matched to a gene: 9. Germline V lookup: CDR1 ENHRY, CDR2 SYGVKD. This CDR3 spans 14 amino acids. Written as DNA, the CDR3 is TGTGCCATCAGTCTCACAGGGGGGCTGGGCGAGCAGTACTTC. It specifies CAISLTGGLGEQYF.

The genes are TRBV7-2 and TRBJ1-2; 7 bases map to TRBD1. This CDR3 has 14 amino acids. J was trimmed by 0 bases and V by 3 bases; bases with no gene match: 1. Germline V gene lookup returns CDR1 SGHTA and CDR2 FQGNSA. The chain's CDR3 is CASSLGQTNYGYTF. DNA of the CDR3: TGTGCCAGCAGCTTGGGACAGACTAACTATGGCTACACCTTC.

The gene calls are TRBV27 and TRBJ1-5; maybe TRBD1 (5 bases). The CDR3 consists of 16 residues. V was cut by 1 base and J by 6 bases, with 16 bases left in between. Germline-derived CDR1 and CDR2 are MNHEY and SMNVEV (reference sequence). CDR3 nucleotide sequence: TGTGCCAGCAGTTTATATGGGACTTCGGTTCCTCAGCCCCAGCATTTT. Amino acid sequence: CASSLYGTSVPQPQHF.

The chain links TRBV20-1 to TRBJ2-1, with a weak D call TRBD1 (5 bases). Trimming took off 5 bases at V and 6 bases at J, with 8 bases between the two ends. This CDR3 is built from 11 residues. Germline lookup yields CDR1 DFQATT and CDR2 SNEGSKA (reference sequence). Here the CDR3 DNA reads TGCAGTGCTCTTCAGGGCAATGAGCAGTTCTTC. It specifies CSALQGNEQFF.

This sequence joins TRBV7-2 and TRBJ2-1; TRBD2 aligns across 15 bases. The CDR3 is 15 residues long. In germline, CDR1 is SGHTA, CDR2 FQGNSA. V shed 5 bases, J shed 8 bases, and the junction held 4 bases outside the gene matches. The CDR3 reads CASSPGTSGGYEQFF. The CDR3 coding sequence is TGTGCCAGCAGCCCCGGGACTAGCGGGGGGTATGAGCAGTTCTTC.

The chain uses TRBV5-4 and TRBJ2-3; a possible D gene is TRBD2 (6 bases). The CDR3 sequence is 14 residues long. Germline-derived CDR1 and CDR2 are SGHNT and YYREEE (reference sequence). V was cut by 1 base and J by 3 bases, with 9 bases left in between. CDR3 in amino acids: CASSLLGGTDTQYF. CDR3 DNA: TGTGCCAGCAGCTTGCTAGGAGGGACAGATACGCAGTATTTT.

The chain employs TRBV27 and TRBJ1-1; D not resolved. The V end lost 0 bases, the J end lost 0 bases, and 17 bases lay between the germline ends. CDR1 MNHEY and CDR2 SMNVEV come from the germline V gene (reference sequence). The CDR3 has 18 amino acids. CDR3 nucleotides: TGTGCCAGCAGTTTATCGATAGCGTCCCGGATCGTGAACACTGAAGCTTTCTTT. Translating gives CASSLSIASRIVNTEAFF.

The J gene is TRBJ1-2, the V gene TRBV5-6, with a weak D call TRBD1 (6 bases). CDR1 is SGHDT, CDR2 YYEEEE, per germline. There are 15 residues in the CDR3. Trimming cost V 5 bases and J 8 bases, with 22 bases left between them. The CDR3 here is CASSRDHKGVYGYTF. The DNA for the CDR3 is TGTGCCAGCAGTCGTGACCACAAGGGGGTATACGGCTACACCTTC.

J is TRBJ2-3 and V is TRBV29-1, with a weak D call TRBD1 (5 bases). The CDR3 contains 13 residues. The germline CDR1 and CDR2 sequences are SQVTM and ANQGSEA. V was shortened by 2 bases and J by 3 bases, with 9 bases between the two germline ends. For the CDR3, the DNA is TGCAGCGTTGAAATCCAGGGAACAGATACGCAGTATTTT. Translation gives CSVEIQGTDTQYF.

This clone was observed once. V usage is TRBV5-6 and J usage is TRBJ2-3; 8 nucleotides agree with TRBD2. The CDR3 consists of 14 residues. J was trimmed by 4 bases and V by 4 bases; bases with no gene match: 5. The germline gives CDR1 SGHDT, CDR2 YYEEEE. The CDR3 sequence: CASSPSGSADTQYF. The CDR3 DNA reads as TGTGCCAGCAGCCCTAGCGGGTCGGCAGATACGCAGTATTTT.

The rearrangement joins TRBV6-1 to TRBJ1-4; D call uncertain. The V end lost 3 bases, the J end lost 6 bases, and 14 bases lay between the germline ends. CDR3 size: 15 residues. The germline V gene encodes CDR1 MNHNS and CDR2 SASEGT. The DNA for the CDR3 is TGTGCCAGCAGTGATCCGAGACAATCACATGAAAAACTGTTTTTT. It is translated as CASSDPRQSHEKLFF.

The chain links TRBV3-1 (or the pseudogene TRBV3-2) to TRBJ2-7; 8 bases align to TRBD1. The V gene's germline CDR1 is LGHDT and CDR2 YNNKEL (reference sequence). The CDR3 contains 17 residues. Germline trimming cut 0 bases from V and 6 bases from J; bases unmatched to any gene: 13. The CDR3 region has the DNA TGTGCCAGCAGCCAAGAAGTAACGAGACAGGGGCGGTTCGAGCAGTACTTC. The encoded protein is CASSQEVTRQGRFEQYF.

The V and J genes are TRBV19 and TRBJ1-5; D not resolved. The CDR3 spans 15 residues. Trimming shortened V by 6 bases and J by 0 bases, and 12 bases separated the two germline ends. The germline V gene encodes CDR1 LNHDA and CDR2 SQIVND (reference sequence). Written as DNA, the CDR3 is TGTGCCAGTAGAATGGAGATGTATAGCAATCAGCCCCAGCATTTT. Protein: CASRMEMYSNQPQHF. The full variable domain, in which reference TRBV19 and TRBJ1-5 provide the parts outside the CDR3, is DGGITQSPKYLFRKEGQNVTLSCEQNLNHDAMYWYRQDPGQGLRLIYYSQIVNDFQKGDIAEGYSVSREKKESFPLTVTSAQKNPTAFYLCASRMEMYSNQPQHFGDGTRLSIL.